Below, 3 T cell receptor beta chains from the same sample are listed, as sequenced in a study of T cell responses to AZD1222 COVID-19 vaccine. Sequenced by immunoSEQ multiplex PCR; TCRdb stores in-frame clones only, minus some. The sample carries over 45,000 clones, roughly 85% recorded once. The sample here was peripheral blood, taken on day 0 of AZD1222 vaccination. These TCRs come from an adult in good health.

The chain employs TRBV7-9 and TRBJ1-1, with D uncertain. From germline, CDR1 is SEHNR and CDR2 FQNEAQ (reference sequence). V was pared by 5 bases and J by 4 bases, with 11 bases between. This CDR3 comprises 13 residues. CDR3 amino acids: CASSLRGGTEAFF. CDR3 nucleotide sequence: TGTGCCAGCAGCCTCCGAGGTGGCACTGAAGCTTTCTTT.

This sequence joins TRBV18 and TRBJ2-3; D possibly corresponds to TRBD2 (6 bases). V lost 6 bases and J lost 1, with 8 bases in between. The CDR3 has 13 residues. Germline CDR1 is KGHSH and CDR2 is LQKENI. The chain's CDR3 is CASSPGGTDTQYF. CDR3 sequence (DNA): TGTGCCAGCTCTCCGGGGGGCACAGATACGCAGTATTTT.

V usage is TRBV5-1 and J usage is TRBJ2-7, with D perhaps TRBD1 (6 bases). There are 14 residues in the CDR3. V was trimmed by 3 bases and J by 7 bases, leaving 17 bases between them. The V gene's germline CDR1 is SGHRS and CDR2 YFSETQ. CDR3 DNA sequence: TGCGCCAGCAGCTCTGGACAGATAGTACCTGAGCAGTACTTC. Its protein is CASSSGQIVPEQYF. The whole variable domain, filled in from reference TRBV5-1 and TRBJ2-7, reads KAGVTQTPRYLIKTRGQQVTLSCSPISGHRSVSWYQQTPGQGLQFLFEYFSETQRNKGNFPGRFSGRQFSNSRSEMNVSTLELGDSALYLCASSSGQIVPEQYFGPGTRLTVT.